Shown below are 22 T cell receptor beta chains from a single sample sequenced in a study of blood T cell repertoires in COVID-19. Data came from immunoSEQ multiplex PCR; TCRdb stores just in-frame clones and leaves some out. The sample includes 250,000 to 400,000 clones, about nine tenths seen only once; the top ten take 2.9%. Sequenced material: peripheral blood. All receptors come from a woman younger than 45 with COVID-19, enrolled during active disease.

This rearrangement joins TRBV6-5 to TRBJ1-1; D is ambiguous. The CDR3 sequence is 13 residues long. Trimming removed 7 bases at V and 1 base at J, with 10 bases between. Germline values: CDR1 MNHEY, CDR2 SVGAGI. CDR3 nucleotides: TGTGCCAGCAAGGAGATCTCGAACACTGAAGCTTTCTTT. Translated, it gives CASKEISNTEAFF.

This clone has only one observation. The gene calls are TRBV6-1 and TRBJ1-5; 8 bases are a match to TRBD1. Germline V gives CDR1 MNHNS, CDR2 SASEGT. There are 16 residues in the CDR3. Losses at the gene ends were 0 bases for V and 2 bases for J; bases not matched to a gene: 3. CDR3 protein: CASSEAWTGRNQPQHF. CDR3 in DNA: TGTGCCAGCAGTGAAGCCTGGACAGGGCGCAATCAGCCCCAGCATTTT.

V gene TRBV3-1 (or the pseudogene TRBV3-2) combines with J gene TRBJ2-1; 10 bases align to TRBD2. The CDR3 is 20 residues long. CDR1 is LGHDT and CDR2 is YNNKEL in the germline V gene (reference sequence). V shed 7 bases, J shed 1 base, and the junction held 19 bases outside the gene matches. CDR3 loop: CASTPAPGLAQANSYNEQFF. The DNA of the CDR3 is TGTGCCAGCACCCCAGCGCCGGGACTAGCGCAAGCCAATTCCTACAATGAGCAGTTCTTC.

The genes are TRBV5-4 and TRBJ1-1; the D is unclear. The CDR3 contains 15 residues. Trimming left V 0 bases short and J 1 base short, with 10 bases between. Germline-derived CDR1 and CDR2 are SGHNT and YYREEE (reference sequence). CDR3 loop: CASSLGVRGNTEAFF. CDR3 DNA: TGTGCCAGCAGCTTGGGGGTCCGGGGGAACACTGAAGCTTTCTTT. The entire variable domain, with the rest obtained from reference TRBV5-4 and TRBJ1-1, is as follows: ETGVTQSPTHLIKTRGQQVTLRCSSQSGHNTVSWYQQALGQGPQFIFQYYREEENGRGNFPPRFSGLQFPNYSSELNVNALELDDSALYLCASSLGVRGNTEAFFGQGTRLTVV.

The chain joins TRBV19 to TRBJ1-3; no reliable D call. V lost 4 bases, J lost 0 bases, and 13 bases lay in between. The germline V gene encodes CDR1 LNHDA and CDR2 SQIVND (reference sequence). The CDR3 has 16 residues. The chain's CDR3 is CASSTAGRGSGNTIYF. The CDR3 coding sequence is TGTGCCAGTAGTACGGCGGGCCGCGGCTCTGGAAACACCATATATTTT.

DNA for the CDR3: TGTGCCAGCAGCCCGGGACAGAGCTCCTACAATGAGCAGTTCTTC. Translated, it gives CASSPGQSSYNEQFF. The chain has TRBV3-1 (or the pseudogene TRBV3-2) and TRBJ2-1; 7 bases are shared with TRBD1. V gave up 4 bases and J gave up 0 bases; unmatched junction bases: 3. The CDR3 runs to 15 residues. Germline V gene data show CDR1 as LGHDT and CDR2 as YNNKEL (reference sequence).

The V and J genes are TRBV7-2 and TRBJ1-5; D uncertain. Germline CDR1 SGHTA, CDR2 FQGNSA. V lost 1 base and J lost 1, with 11 bases in between. The CDR3 has 16 amino acids. CDR3 nucleotide sequence: TGTGCCAGCAGCTTAGTGTCCAGTTCCAGCAATCAGCCCCAGCATTTT. This encodes CASSLVSSSSNQPQHF.

The chain links TRBV27 to TRBJ2-3; 8 positions match TRBD2. The CDR3 totals 20 residues. Germline trimming cut 5 bases from V and 1 base from J; bases unmatched to any gene: 20. Germline lookup yields CDR1 MNHEY and CDR2 SMNVEV (reference sequence). CDR3 loop: CASSRRGSGADHLGTDTQYF. The CDR3 DNA follows: TGTGCCAGCAGTCGTCGGGGTAGCGGGGCAGACCACTTAGGCACAGATACGCAGTATTTT.

The genes are TRBV19 and TRBJ1-2; 10 positions match TRBD1. The CDR3 runs to 15 residues. CDR1 LNHDA and CDR2 SQIVND come from the germline V gene (reference sequence). After removal of 5 bases from V and 7 bases from J, the junction contained 10 bases not matched to a gene. The CDR3 protein is CASSRTGQGEGGYTF. In DNA, the CDR3 is TGTGCCAGTAGTCGCACCGGACAGGGGGAGGGTGGCTACACCTTC.

The chain joins TRBV5-6 to TRBJ2-7; tentative D call: TRBD1 (5 bases). CDR3 length: 12 residues. Trimming took 4 bases from V and 0 from J, leaving 5 bases between them. Germline CDR1 SGHDT, CDR2 YYEEEE. The CDR3 reads CASSGASYEQYF. Written as DNA, the CDR3 is TGTGCCAGCAGCGGGGCCTCCTACGAGCAGTACTTC.

V gene TRBV29-1 combines with J gene TRBJ1-2, with D unclear. There are 12 residues in the CDR3. The germline V gene encodes CDR1 SQVTM and CDR2 ANQGSEA. Trimming cost V 4 bases and J 5 bases, with 11 bases left between them. CDR3 bases: TGCAGCGTTGCGAAATCGGGATATGGCTACACCTTC. It specifies CSVAKSGYGYTF.

The chain is built from TRBV7-6 and TRBJ2-7; the match to TRBD2 covers 7 bases. This CDR3 comprises 15 residues. J was trimmed by 1 base and V by 1 base; bases with no gene match: 4. The germline CDR1 and CDR2 sequences are SGHVS and FNYEAQ. The CDR3 loop is CASSLEASGSYEQYF. The CDR3 bases are TGTGCCAGCAGCTTAGAGGCTAGCGGTTCCTACGAGCAGTACTTC. Looking up the rest from reference TRBV7-6 and TRBJ2-7 gives the full variable domain: GAGVSQSPRYKVTKRGQDVALRCDPISGHVSLYWYRQALGQGPEFLTYFNYEAQQDKSGLPNDRFSAERPEGSISTLTIQRTEQRDSAMYRCASSLEASGSYEQYFGPGTRLTVT.

The V call is TRBV24-1, the J call TRBJ2-2; TRBD1 aligns across 10 bases. This CDR3 is built from 16 residues. Looked up from germline, CDR1 is KGHDR and CDR2 is SFDVKD. V shed 4 bases, J shed 5 bases, and the junction held 6 bases outside the gene matches. The CDR3 coding sequence is TGTGCCACCAGTGAGTCCGGGACAGGGGAGACCGGGGAGCTGTTTTTT. Translating gives CATSESGTGETGELFF.

The chain is built from TRBV29-1 and TRBJ1-2; 9 bases align to TRBD1. Germline V gene lookup returns CDR1 SQVTM and CDR2 ANQGSEA. The trim removed 7 bases at V and 2 bases at J, leaving 5 bases unmatched. The CDR3 is made up of 13 amino acids. The CDR3: CSGGTGLNYGYTF. The CDR3 DNA is TGCAGCGGCGGGACAGGGCTAAACTATGGCTACACCTTC.

The rearrangement joins TRBV2 to TRBJ2-5; 8 bases match TRBD1. The CDR3 extends over 14 amino acids. The V segment lost 0 bases and the J segment 7 bases; nucleotides outside the gene matches: 4. Germline CDR1 SNHLY, CDR2 FYNNEI. As DNA, the CDR3 is TGTGCCAGCAGTGAAGCGCACGGGACAGGGACCCAGTACTTC. Its protein is CASSEAHGTGTQYF. The complete variable domain, with remaining parts taken from reference TRBV2 and TRBJ2-5, reads EPEVTQTPSHQVTQMGQEVILRCVPISNHLYFYWYRQILGQKVEFLVSFYNNEISEKSEIFDDQFSVERPDGSNFTLKIRSTKLEDSAMYFCASSEAHGTGTQYFGPGTRLLVL.

Concerning this clone itself: Other DNA sequences in the same sample also yield this CDR3. The CDR3 loop is CASSLGGLAYEQYF. The CDR3, as DNA: TGTGCCAGCAGCTTAGGGGGACTAGCGTATGAGCAGTACTTC. This chain connects TRBV7-2 to TRBJ2-7; 10 nucleotides align to TRBD2. Germline V gives CDR1 SGHTA, CDR2 FQGNSA. V shed 1 base, J shed 7 bases, and the junction held 4 bases outside the gene matches. The CDR3 contains 14 residues.

The chain is built from TRBV27 and TRBJ2-1, with 9 bases fitting TRBD2. The V segment lost 2 bases and the J segment 5 bases; nucleotides outside the gene matches: 10. CDR3 length: 17 amino acids. Germline lookup yields CDR1 MNHEY and CDR2 SMNVEV (reference sequence). The CDR3 DNA follows: TGTGCCAGCAGTTTACGACTAGCGGCGCTGGGTAACAATGAGCAGTTCTTC. Its protein product is CASSLRLAALGNNEQFF.

DNA for the CDR3: TGTGCCAGCAGCCCCGGGCAGGGCTATCAGCCCCAGCATTTT. Amino acids: CASSPGQGYQPQHF. The chain combines TRBV28 with TRBJ1-5; D may be TRBD1 (5 bases). With 6 bases removed from V and 5 bases from J, the gap between germline ends came to 14 bases. There are 14 residues in the CDR3. The germline V gene encodes CDR1 MDHEN and CDR2 SYDVKM.

The V gene is TRBV5-8, the J gene TRBJ2-1; maybe TRBD2 (5 bases). The CDR3 covers 17 residues. Germline V lookup: CDR1 SGHTS, CDR2 YDEGEE. V gave up 0 bases and J gave up 4 bases, with 17 bases separating them. The CDR3 sequence: CASSLVSDYRLYNEQFF. The CDR3 coding sequence is TGTGCCAGCAGCTTGGTTTCTGACTACCGGCTATACAATGAGCAGTTCTTC.

The chain joins TRBV7-9 to TRBJ1-1; 7 nucleotides match TRBD1. CDR1 and CDR2 (germline): SEHNR, FQNEAQ (reference sequence). There are 15 residues in the CDR3. V shed 5 bases and J 2 bases; nucleotides not matched to a gene: 8. The CDR3 is CASSQGDRANTEAFF. The CDR3 nucleotides read TGTGCCAGCAGCCAAGGAGACAGGGCTAACACTGAAGCTTTCTTT.

The rearrangement uses TRBV30 and TRBJ1-1; D is undetermined. With 3 bases removed from V and 7 bases from J, the gap between germline ends came to 12 bases. The CDR3 runs to 12 residues. Per germline, CDR1 GTSNPN and CDR2 SVGIG (reference sequence). The CDR3 bases are TGTGCCTGGAGAGGAGAGTTTGGTGAAGCTTTCTTT. It encodes CAWRGEFGEAFF.

The chain is built from TRBV5-4 and TRBJ2-2; a weak D match, TRBD1 (6 bases). From germline, CDR1 is SGHNT and CDR2 YYREEE (reference sequence). The CDR3 sequence is 15 residues long. Between the trimmed V and J ends, which lost 4 bases and 4 bases, there was a span of 14 bases. CDR3 sequence (DNA): TGTGCCAGCAGCCCGAGACAGGCCGTCACCGGGGAGCTGTTTTTT. Translated: CASSPRQAVTGELFF.